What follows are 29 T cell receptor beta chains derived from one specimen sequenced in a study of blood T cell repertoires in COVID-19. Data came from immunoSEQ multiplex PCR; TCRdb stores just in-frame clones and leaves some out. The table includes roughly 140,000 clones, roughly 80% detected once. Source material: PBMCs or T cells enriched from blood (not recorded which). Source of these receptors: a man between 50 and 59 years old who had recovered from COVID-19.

The CDR3: CASSRGGTATNEKLFF. The CDR3, as DNA: TGTGCCAGCAGCCGTGGTGGGACAGCAACTAATGAAAAACTGTTTTTT. The chain joins TRBV3-1 (or the pseudogene TRBV3-2) to TRBJ1-4; TRBD1 agrees at 7 bases. From germline, CDR1 is LGHDT and CDR2 YNNKEL (reference sequence). CDR3 length equals 16 residues. Trimming at V came to 4 bases and at J to 0 bases, leaving 5 bases not matched to a gene.

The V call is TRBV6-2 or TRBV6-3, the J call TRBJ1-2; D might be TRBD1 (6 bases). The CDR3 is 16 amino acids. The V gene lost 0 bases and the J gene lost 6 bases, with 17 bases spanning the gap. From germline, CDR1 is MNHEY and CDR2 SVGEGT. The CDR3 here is CASSYSSRGHPDGYTF. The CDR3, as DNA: TGTGCCAGCAGTTACTCCTCACGGGGACATCCTGATGGCTACACCTTC.

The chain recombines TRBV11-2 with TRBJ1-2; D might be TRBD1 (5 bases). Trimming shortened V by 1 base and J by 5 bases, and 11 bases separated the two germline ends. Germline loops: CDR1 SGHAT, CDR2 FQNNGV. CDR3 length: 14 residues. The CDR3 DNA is TGTGCCAGCAGCTTAGTCGGGGAGGGGTATGGCTACACCTTC. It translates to CASSLVGEGYGYTF.

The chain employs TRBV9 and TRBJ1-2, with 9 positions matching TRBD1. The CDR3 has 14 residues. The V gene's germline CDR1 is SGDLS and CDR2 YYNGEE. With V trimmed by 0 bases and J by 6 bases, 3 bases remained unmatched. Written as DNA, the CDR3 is TGTGCCAGCAGCGTAGCTACAGGGGGCCATGGCTACACCTTC. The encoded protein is CASSVATGGHGYTF.

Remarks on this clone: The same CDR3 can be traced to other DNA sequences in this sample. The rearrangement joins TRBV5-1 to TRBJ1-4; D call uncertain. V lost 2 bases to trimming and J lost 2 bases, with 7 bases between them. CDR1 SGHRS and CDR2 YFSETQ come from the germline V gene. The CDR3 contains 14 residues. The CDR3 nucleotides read TGCGCCAGCAGCTTCGGGTCGACTAATGAAAAACTGTTTTTT. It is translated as CASSFGSTNEKLFF. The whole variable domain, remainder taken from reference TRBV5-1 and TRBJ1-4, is KAGVTQTPRYLIKTRGQQVTLSCSPISGHRSVSWYQQTPGQGLQFLFEYFSETQRNKGNFPGRFSGRQFSNSRSEMNVSTLELGDSALYLCASSFGSTNEKLFFGSGTQLSVL.

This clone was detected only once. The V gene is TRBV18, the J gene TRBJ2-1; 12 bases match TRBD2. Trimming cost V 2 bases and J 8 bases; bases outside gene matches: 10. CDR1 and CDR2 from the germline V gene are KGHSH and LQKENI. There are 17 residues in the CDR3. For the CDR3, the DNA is TGTGCCAGCTCACCATTTATCGAACTAGCGGGGGGAGATGAGCAGTTCTTC. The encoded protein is CASSPFIELAGGDEQFF.

The CDR3 reads CASSLVAGGHYEQYF. The CDR3 DNA reads as TGTGCCAGCAGCTTAGTAGCGGGGGGGCACTACGAGCAGTACTTC. The genes are TRBV7-8 and TRBJ2-7; 11 bases map to TRBD2. Germline values: CDR1 SGHVS, CDR2 FQNEAQ. Germline trimming cut 1 base from V and 3 bases from J; bases unmatched to any gene: 2. The CDR3 contains 15 residues.

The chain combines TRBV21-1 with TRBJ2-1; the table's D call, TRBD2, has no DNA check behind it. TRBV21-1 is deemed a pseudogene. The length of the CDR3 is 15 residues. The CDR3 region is CASSPSGGAGNEQFF. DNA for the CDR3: TGTGCCAGCAGTCCGAGCGGGGGGGCCGGCAATGAGCAGTTCTTC.

The CDR3 sequence is CASRRPGGSYEQYF. The CDR3 DNA follows: TGTGCCAGCAGGCGGCCCGGCGGGTCCTACGAGCAGTACTTC. J is TRBJ2-7 and V is TRBV27; TRBD2 is a possible D gene (5 bases). The V gene lost 6 bases and the J gene lost 1 base, with 13 bases spanning the gap. Germline V gene sequence: CDR1 MNHEY, CDR2 SMNVEV (reference sequence). This CDR3 has 14 amino acids.

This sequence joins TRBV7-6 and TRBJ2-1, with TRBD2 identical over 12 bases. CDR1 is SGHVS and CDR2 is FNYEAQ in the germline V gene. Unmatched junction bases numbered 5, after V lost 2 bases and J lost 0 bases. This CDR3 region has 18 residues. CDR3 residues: CASSLRASGGASYNEQFF. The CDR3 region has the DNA TGTGCCAGCAGCTTAAGGGCTAGCGGGGGGGCCTCCTACAATGAGCAGTTCTTC.

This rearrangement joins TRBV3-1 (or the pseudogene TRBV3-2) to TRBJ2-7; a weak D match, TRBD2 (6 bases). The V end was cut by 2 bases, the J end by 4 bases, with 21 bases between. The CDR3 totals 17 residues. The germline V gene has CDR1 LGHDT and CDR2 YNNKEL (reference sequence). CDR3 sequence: CASSQKGGTFQIYEQYF. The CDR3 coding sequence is TGTGCCAGCAGCCAAAAGGGTGGGACTTTCCAAATATACGAGCAGTACTTC.

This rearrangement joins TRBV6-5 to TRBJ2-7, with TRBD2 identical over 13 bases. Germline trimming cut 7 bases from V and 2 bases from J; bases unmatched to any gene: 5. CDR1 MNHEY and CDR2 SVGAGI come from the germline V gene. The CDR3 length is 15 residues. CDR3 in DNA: TGTGCCAGCACTAGGACTAGCGGGGGCCCCTACGAGCAGTACTTC. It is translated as CASTRTSGGPYEQYF.

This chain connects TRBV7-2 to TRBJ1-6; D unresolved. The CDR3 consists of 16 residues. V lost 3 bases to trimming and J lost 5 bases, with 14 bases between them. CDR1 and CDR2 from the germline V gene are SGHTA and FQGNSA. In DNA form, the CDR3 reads TGTGCCAGCAGCTTGCGACCCGGGAATAATAATTCACCCCTCCACTTT. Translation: CASSLRPGNNNSPLHF.

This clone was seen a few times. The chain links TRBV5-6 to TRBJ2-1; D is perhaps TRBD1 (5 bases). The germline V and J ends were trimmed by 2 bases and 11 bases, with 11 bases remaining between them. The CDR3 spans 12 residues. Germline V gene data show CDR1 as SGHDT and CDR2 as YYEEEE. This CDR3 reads CASSLLGEKQFF. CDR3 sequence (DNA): TGTGCCAGCAGCTTATTAGGGGAAAAGCAGTTCTTC. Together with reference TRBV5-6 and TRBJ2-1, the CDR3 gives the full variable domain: DAGVTQSPTHLIKTRGQQVTLRCSPKSGHDTVSWYQQALGQGPQFIFQYYEEEERQRGNFPDRFSGHQFPNYSSELNVNALLLGDSALYLCASSLLGEKQFFGPGTRLTVL.

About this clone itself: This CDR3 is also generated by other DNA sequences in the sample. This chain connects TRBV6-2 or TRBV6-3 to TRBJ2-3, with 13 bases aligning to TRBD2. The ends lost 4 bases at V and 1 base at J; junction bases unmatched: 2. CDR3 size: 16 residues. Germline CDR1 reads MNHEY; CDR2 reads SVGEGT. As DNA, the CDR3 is TGTGCCAGCAGTTGGACTAGCGGGGGCGGCACAGATACGCAGTATTTT. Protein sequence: CASSWTSGGGTDTQYF.

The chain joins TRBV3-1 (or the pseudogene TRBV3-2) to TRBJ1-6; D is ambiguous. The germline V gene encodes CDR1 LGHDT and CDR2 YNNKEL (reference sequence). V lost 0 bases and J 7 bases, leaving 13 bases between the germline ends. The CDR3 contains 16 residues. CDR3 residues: CASSQERLNQNSPLHF. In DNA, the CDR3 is TGTGCCAGCAGCCAAGAACGACTCAACCAAAATTCACCCCTCCACTTT.

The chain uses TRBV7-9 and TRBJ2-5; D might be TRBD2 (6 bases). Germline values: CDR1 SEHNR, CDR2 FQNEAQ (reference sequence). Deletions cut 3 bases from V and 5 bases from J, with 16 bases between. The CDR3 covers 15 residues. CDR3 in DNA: TGTGCCAGCAGCTTTGGTGCGGGGTCTGGCGAGACCCAGTACTTC. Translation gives CASSFGAGSGETQYF.

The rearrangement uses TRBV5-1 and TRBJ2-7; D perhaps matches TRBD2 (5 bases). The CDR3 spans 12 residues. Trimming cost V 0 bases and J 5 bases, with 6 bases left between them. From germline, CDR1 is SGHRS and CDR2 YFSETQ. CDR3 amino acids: CASSLVRDEQYF. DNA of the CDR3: TGCGCCAGCAGCTTGGTGCGGGACGAGCAGTACTTC.

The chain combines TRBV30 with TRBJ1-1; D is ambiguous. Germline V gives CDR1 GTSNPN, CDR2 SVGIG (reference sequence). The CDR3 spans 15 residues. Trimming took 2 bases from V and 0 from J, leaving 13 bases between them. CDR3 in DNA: TGTGCCTGGAGTCCTCCCGCGGTGATGAACACTGAAGCTTTCTTT. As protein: CAWSPPAVMNTEAFF.

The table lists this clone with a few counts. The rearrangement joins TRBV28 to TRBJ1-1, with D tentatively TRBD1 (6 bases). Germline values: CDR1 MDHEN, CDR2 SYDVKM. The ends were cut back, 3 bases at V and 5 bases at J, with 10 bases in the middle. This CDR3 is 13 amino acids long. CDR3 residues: CASSLGAGTEAFF. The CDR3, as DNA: TGTGCCAGCAGTTTGGGGGCAGGTACTGAAGCTTTCTTT.

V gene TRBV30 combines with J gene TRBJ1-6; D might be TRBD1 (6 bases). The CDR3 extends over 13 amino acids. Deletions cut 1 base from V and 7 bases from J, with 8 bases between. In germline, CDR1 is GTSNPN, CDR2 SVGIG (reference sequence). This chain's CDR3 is CAWSEQGNSPLHF. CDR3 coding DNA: TGTGCCTGGAGTGAACAGGGAAATTCACCCCTCCACTTT.

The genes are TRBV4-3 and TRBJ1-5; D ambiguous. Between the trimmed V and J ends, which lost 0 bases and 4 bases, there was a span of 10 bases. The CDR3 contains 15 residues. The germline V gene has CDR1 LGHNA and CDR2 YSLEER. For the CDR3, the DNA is TGCGCCAGCAGCCAAGACGGGGAGGTAAATCAGCCCCAGCATTTT. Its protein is CASSQDGEVNQPQHF.

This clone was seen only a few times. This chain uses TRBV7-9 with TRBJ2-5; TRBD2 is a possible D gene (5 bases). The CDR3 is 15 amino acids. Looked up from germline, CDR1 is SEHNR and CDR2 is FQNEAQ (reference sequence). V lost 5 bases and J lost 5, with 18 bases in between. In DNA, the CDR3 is TGTGCCAGCAGCCCCTTAAGCGTTACGGGGGAGACCCAGTACTTC. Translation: CASSPLSVTGETQYF.

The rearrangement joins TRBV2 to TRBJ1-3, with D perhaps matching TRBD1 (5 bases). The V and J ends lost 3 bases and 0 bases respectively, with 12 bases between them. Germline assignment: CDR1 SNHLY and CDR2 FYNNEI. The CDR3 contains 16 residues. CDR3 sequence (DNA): TGTGCCAGCAGTGAGGGACGGGGACTCTCTGGAAACACCATATATTTT. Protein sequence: CASSEGRGLSGNTIYF.

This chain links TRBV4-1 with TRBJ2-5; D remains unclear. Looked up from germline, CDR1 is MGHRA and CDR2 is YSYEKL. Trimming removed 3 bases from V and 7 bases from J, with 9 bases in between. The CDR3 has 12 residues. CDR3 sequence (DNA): TGCGCCAGCAGCCAGAACCGAGGGACCCAGTACTTC. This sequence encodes CASSQNRGTQYF.

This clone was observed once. The CDR3 loop is CASSPFVREAGANVLTF. As DNA, the CDR3 is TGTGCCAGCTCACCATTCGTCAGGGAGGCTGGGGCCAACGTCCTGACTTTC. The chain uses TRBV18 and TRBJ2-6; perhaps TRBD2 as D (6 bases). Germline lookup yields CDR1 KGHSH and CDR2 LQKENI. V lost 2 bases, J lost 2 bases, and 13 bases lay in between. The CDR3 is 17 amino acids.

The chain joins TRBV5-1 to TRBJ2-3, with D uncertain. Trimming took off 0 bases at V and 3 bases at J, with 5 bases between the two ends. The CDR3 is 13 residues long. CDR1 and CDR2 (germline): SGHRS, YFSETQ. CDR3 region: CASSLVLTDTQYF. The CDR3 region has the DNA TGCGCCAGCAGCTTGGTTCTGACAGATACGCAGTATTTT.

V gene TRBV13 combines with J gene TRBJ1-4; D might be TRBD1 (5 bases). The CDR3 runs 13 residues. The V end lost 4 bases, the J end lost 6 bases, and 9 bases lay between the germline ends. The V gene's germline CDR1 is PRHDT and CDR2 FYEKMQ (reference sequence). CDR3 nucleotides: TGTGCCAGCAGCTCAAGGGGCCATGAAAAACTGTTTTTT. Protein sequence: CASSSRGHEKLFF.

CDR3 in amino acids: CASSDGPPDRERNKIFF. The CDR3 nucleotides read TGTGCCAGCAGTGACGGTCCCCCCGACAGAGAAAGAAACAAGATCTTCTTT. The chain joins TRBV6-4 to TRBJ1-1, with D possibly being TRBD1 (5 bases). CDR1 and CDR2 (germline): MRHNA, SNTAGT. V dropped 2 bases and J dropped 14 bases, with 30 bases sitting between them. The length of the CDR3 is 17 residues.